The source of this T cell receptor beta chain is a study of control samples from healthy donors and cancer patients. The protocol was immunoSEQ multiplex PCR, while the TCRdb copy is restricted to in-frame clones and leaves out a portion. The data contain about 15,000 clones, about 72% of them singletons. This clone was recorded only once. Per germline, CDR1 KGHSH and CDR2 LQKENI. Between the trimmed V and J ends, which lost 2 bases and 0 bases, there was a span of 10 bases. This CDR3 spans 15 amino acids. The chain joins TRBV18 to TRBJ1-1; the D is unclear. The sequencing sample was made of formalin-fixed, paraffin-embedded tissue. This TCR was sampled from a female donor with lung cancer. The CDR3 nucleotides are TGTGCCAGCTCACCATCGCCCTATTTGAACACTGAAGCTTTCTTT. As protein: CASSPSPYLNTEAFF.